Following are 31 T cell receptor beta chains from one sample sequenced in a study of blood T cell repertoires in COVID-19. Assay: immunoSEQ multiplex PCR; the TCRdb copy retains only in-frame clones and omits some. The sample has 400,000 or so clones, around 91% seen once. Source material: peripheral blood. The receptors originated from a middle-aged woman with COVID-19, enrolled during active disease.

This rearrangement joins TRBV6-2 or TRBV6-3 to TRBJ1-1; D not resolved. The germline V gene encodes CDR1 MNHEY and CDR2 SVGEGT. This CDR3 has 14 residues. The ends were cut back, 4 bases at V and 0 bases at J, with 9 bases in the middle. Written as DNA, the CDR3 is TGTGCCAGCAGTTCTGACTTATTGAACACTGAAGCTTTCTTT. This sequence encodes CASSSDLLNTEAFF.

The sample holds a few counts of this clone. This sequence joins TRBV6-2 or TRBV6-3 and TRBJ1-6, with no clear D. The CDR3 covers 14 residues. Germline CDR1 is MNHEY and CDR2 is SVGEGT. With 5 bases removed from V and 7 bases from J, the gap between germline ends came to 12 bases. CDR3 sequence reads: CASSPGSRNSPLHF. The CDR3 DNA reads TGTGCCAGCAGTCCGGGGTCCAGGAATTCACCCCTCCACTTT.

The chain is built from TRBV4-3 and TRBJ2-7; 8 bases are a match to TRBD1. CDR1 is LGHNA, CDR2 YSLEER, per germline. The CDR3 spans 16 residues. V was pared by 0 bases and J by 4 bases, with 8 bases of the junction left unmatched. As DNA, the CDR3 is TGCGCCAGCAGCCAAGATGCGCGGACAGGGTTTTACGAGCAGTACTTC. Residues: CASSQDARTGFYEQYF.

The chain has TRBV12-3 or TRBV12-4 and TRBJ1-4; TRBD1 matches 7 bases. Trimming removed 8 bases from V and 16 bases from J; junction bases left unmatched: 10. The CDR3 runs 11 residues. The CDR3 reads CASGWDRRPFF. In DNA form, the CDR3 reads TGTGCCAGCGGTTGGGACAGAAGGCCGTTTTTT.

The rearrangement links TRBV28 to TRBJ1-2, with 9 bases matching TRBD1. CDR3 size: 14 residues. Looked up from germline, CDR1 is MDHEN and CDR2 is SYDVKM. V shed 4 bases, J shed 4 bases, and the junction held 4 bases outside the gene matches. CDR3 in amino acids: CASSSGQGPYGYTF. The CDR3 DNA is TGTGCCAGCAGTTCGGGACAGGGACCCTATGGCTACACCTTC.

The chain combines TRBV28 with TRBJ1-4; D is unclear. Germline V gene data show CDR1 as MDHEN and CDR2 as SYDVKM. Trimming cost V 6 bases and J 6 bases, with 8 bases left between them. The CDR3 covers 12 residues. CDR3: CASSQRYEKLFF. The DNA for the CDR3 is TGTGCCAGCAGCCAGCGATATGAAAAACTGTTTTTT.

V and J are TRBV6-5 and TRBJ1-2; D might be TRBD1 (6 bases). Trimming took 7 bases from V and 3 from J, leaving 12 bases between them. This CDR3 spans 13 amino acids. Germline loops: CDR1 MNHEY, CDR2 SVGAGI. The CDR3 nucleotides are TGTGCCAGCACCGGGGGGGGGCACTATGGCTACACCTTC. Its protein product is CASTGGGHYGYTF.

V usage is TRBV7-2 and J usage is TRBJ1-2, with a possible D match to TRBD1 (6 bases). V was shortened by 4 bases and J by 4 bases, with 13 bases between the two germline ends. The germline gives CDR1 SGHTA, CDR2 FQGNSA. The CDR3 is 14 amino acids. The CDR3 bases are TGTGCCAGCAGCTCCGCGGGGGGGGCCTATGGCTACACCTTC. Translated: CASSSAGGAYGYTF.

The chain employs TRBV6-5 and TRBJ2-7, with a tentative D call TRBD2 (6 bases). V was trimmed by 5 bases and J by 4 bases, leaving 15 bases between them. This CDR3 region has 14 residues. CDR1 and CDR2 (germline): MNHEY, SVGAGI. The CDR3 region has the DNA TGTGCCAGCAGTCAGGAGGGCGGATTATACGAGCAGTACTTC. Translation: CASSQEGGLYEQYF.

A word on this clone: The same CDR3 also results from other DNA sequences found in this sample. The chain carries TRBV28 and TRBJ2-7, with D uncertain. This CDR3 spans 13 amino acids. Germline-derived CDR1 and CDR2 are MDHEN and SYDVKM. V dropped 2 bases and J dropped 0 bases, with 5 bases sitting between them. The CDR3: CASSLGSSYEQYF. The DNA for the CDR3 is TGTGCCAGCAGTTTAGGTAGCTCCTACGAGCAGTACTTC.

The chain employs TRBV6-6 and TRBJ2-3; the D gene is possibly TRBD1 (7 bases). Germline CDR1 reads MNHNY; CDR2 reads SVGAGI (reference sequence). V dropped 6 bases and J dropped 6 bases, with 25 bases sitting between them. The CDR3 extends over 17 amino acids. CDR3 amino acids: CASSRRGLGREWDTQYF. CDR3 DNA sequence: TGTGCCAGCAGCCGAAGGGGGCTAGGGCGGGAATGGGATACGCAGTATTTT.

The chain links TRBV6-6 to TRBJ1-2; TRBD1 is a possible D gene (6 bases). V lost 7 bases, J lost 1 base, and 10 bases lay in between. This CDR3 has 13 amino acids. The germline V gene encodes CDR1 MNHNY and CDR2 SVGAGI (reference sequence). CDR3 nucleotide sequence: TGTGCCAGCAACGGACAGTTTAACTATGGCTACACCTTC. Protein: CASNGQFNYGYTF.

The V call is TRBV28, the J call TRBJ2-5; TRBD1 matches 8 bases. The CDR3 consists of 13 residues. With V trimmed by 6 bases and J by 3 bases, 3 bases remained unmatched. Germline values: CDR1 MDHEN, CDR2 SYDVKM. In nucleotides, the CDR3 is TGTGCCAGCAGGGACAGGGCAAAAGAGACCCAGTACTTC. This translates into CASRDRAKETQYF.

The rearrangement joins TRBV27 to TRBJ2-2; 7 nucleotides match TRBD1. The germline V gene encodes CDR1 MNHEY and CDR2 SMNVEV (reference sequence). V gave up 5 bases and J gave up 4 bases; unmatched junction bases: 4. The CDR3 consists of 14 residues. CDR3 region: CASSSRTGTGELFF. Written as DNA, the CDR3 is TGTGCCAGCAGTAGCCGGACAGGCACCGGGGAGCTGTTTTTT.

The count of this clone is one. The chain joins TRBV4-1 to TRBJ1-3; a weak D match, TRBD1 (5 bases). This CDR3 is built from 15 residues. The germline gives CDR1 MGHRA, CDR2 YSYEKL. The V end lost 6 bases, the J end lost 4 bases, and 16 bases lay between the germline ends. For the CDR3, the DNA is TGCGCCAGCAGTCCAAGGGCAGGGAACGGAAACACCATATATTTT. Its translation: CASSPRAGNGNTIYF.

This sequence joins TRBV16 and TRBJ1-5; 7 nucleotides agree with TRBD1. This CDR3 is 15 amino acids long. Per germline, CDR1 KGHSY and CDR2 FQNENV. V dropped 2 bases and J dropped 4; count of bases not matched to a gene: 5. The CDR3 here is CASSQPGTENQPQHF. CDR3 sequence (DNA): TGTGCCAGCAGCCAACCCGGGACAGAGAATCAGCCCCAGCATTTT.

The CDR3, as DNA: TGTGCCAGCAGCAATCAGGGGGCCGGGGAGCTGTTTTTT. Encoded protein: CASSNQGAGELFF. J is TRBJ2-2 and V is TRBV21-1; the table calls TRBD1, which could not be checked here. TRBV21-1 is a pseudogene locus. The CDR3 totals 13 residues.

The CDR3 reads CASSKDRGPETQYF. The CDR3 coding sequence is TGTGCCAGCAGTAAGGACAGGGGGCCCGAGACCCAGTACTTC. The chain is built from TRBV2 and TRBJ2-5, with 11 positions matching TRBD1. The germline V gene encodes CDR1 SNHLY and CDR2 FYNNEI. With V trimmed by 5 bases and J by 5 bases, 4 bases remained unmatched. This CDR3 is built from 14 residues.

The chain recombines TRBV27 with TRBJ1-2; 7 bases align to TRBD1. The CDR3 spans 13 residues. The germline V gene has CDR1 MNHEY and CDR2 SMNVEV (reference sequence). V shed 2 bases and J 5 bases; nucleotides not matched to a gene: 2. CDR3 sequence: CASSLAQGYGYTF. CDR3 DNA sequence: TGTGCCAGCAGTTTAGCACAGGGGTATGGCTACACCTTC.

The chain recombines TRBV30 with TRBJ1-3, with D perhaps TRBD1 (6 bases). The CDR3 has 14 residues. Germline V CDR1 and CDR2: GTSNPN, SVGIG (reference sequence). V dropped 2 bases and J dropped 5 bases, with 13 bases sitting between them. The CDR3 protein is CAWSFDRLRNTIYF. The CDR3 bases are TGTGCCTGGAGTTTCGACAGGCTACGAAACACCATATATTTT.

This clone was observed a single time. J is TRBJ2-7 and V is TRBV27; 7 bases line up with TRBD1. J was trimmed by 1 base and V by 3 bases; bases with no gene match: 9. The CDR3 loop spans 16 amino acids. CDR1 and CDR2 (germline): MNHEY, SMNVEV (reference sequence). Here the CDR3 DNA reads TGTGCCAGCAGTTTTAGTGAGGGACAGCAATCCTACGAGCAGTACTTC. Amino acid sequence: CASSFSEGQQSYEQYF.

The chain has TRBV11-2 and TRBJ1-1; perhaps TRBD1 as D (6 bases). In germline, CDR1 is SGHAT, CDR2 FQNNGV. V lost 5 bases and J lost 0, with 10 bases in between. This CDR3 is 14 amino acids long. CDR3 nucleotides: TGTGCCAGCAGCGAGGACAGCGTGAACACTGAAGCTTTCTTT. It is translated as CASSEDSVNTEAFF.

J is TRBJ1-2 and V is TRBV2, with D perhaps matching TRBD1 (5 bases). Germline V gene sequence: CDR1 SNHLY, CDR2 FYNNEI. V lost 6 bases and J lost 2, with 10 bases in between. The CDR3 runs 13 residues. CDR3 sequence reads: CASRPDTNYGYTF. The DNA of the CDR3 is TGTGCCAGCAGACCGGACACCAACTATGGCTACACCTTC.

V usage is TRBV30 and J usage is TRBJ2-5, with 11 bases aligning to TRBD2. CDR1 and CDR2 (germline): GTSNPN, SVGIG (reference sequence). V dropped 3 bases and J dropped 1; count of bases not matched to a gene: 10. The CDR3 spans 17 residues. The CDR3 protein is CAWRSWASGGTQETQYF. The CDR3 coding sequence is TGTGCCTGGAGATCCTGGGCTAGCGGGGGGACCCAAGAGACCCAGTACTTC. Filled out from reference TRBV30 and TRBJ2-5, the complete variable domain reads SQTIHQWPATLVQPVGSPLSLECTVEGTSNPNLYWYRQAAGRGLQLLFYSVGIGQISSEVPQNLSASRPQDRQFILSSKKLLLSDSGFYLCAWRSWASGGTQETQYFGPGTRLLVL.

V gene TRBV27 combines with J gene TRBJ2-3, with 7 bases that match TRBD1. The CDR3 consists of 14 residues. Looked up from germline, CDR1 is MNHEY and CDR2 is SMNVEV (reference sequence). V shed 8 bases, J shed 11 bases, and the junction held 16 bases outside the gene matches. As DNA, the CDR3 is TGTGCCAGCTGCCGACAGGGTGACTCGGGGAGGCAGTATTTT. This encodes CASCRQGDSGRQYF.

The V gene is TRBV11-2, the J gene TRBJ2-7; 11 positions agree with TRBD2. V shed 5 bases, J shed 4 bases, and the junction held 7 bases outside the gene matches. The germline CDR1 and CDR2 sequences are SGHAT and FQNNGV. This CDR3 comprises 15 residues. The DNA for the CDR3 is TGTGCCAGCAGCCGACTAGCGGGATTAGAATACGAGCAGTACTTC. Its protein product is CASSRLAGLEYEQYF.

The chain combines TRBV5-5 with TRBJ2-1, with 9 bases identical to TRBD2. The V gene's germline CDR1 is SGHKS and CDR2 YYEKEE (reference sequence). J gave up 6 bases and V 0 bases, and 4 bases lay outside the gene matches. The CDR3 covers 15 residues. The CDR3 region is CASSLGLAGSNEQFF. The CDR3, as DNA: TGTGCCAGCAGCTTGGGGCTAGCGGGAAGCAATGAGCAGTTCTTC.

The CDR3 sequence is CATSDHGTTATGELFF. The CDR3 bases are TGTGCCACCAGTGATCATGGGACTACCGCCACCGGGGAGCTGTTTTTT. The chain employs TRBV24-1 and TRBJ2-2, with TRBD2 identical over 7 bases. CDR1 is KGHDR, CDR2 SFDVKD, per germline. CDR3 length equals 16 residues. V was pared by 3 bases and J by 4 bases, with 7 bases of the junction left unmatched.

The chain combines TRBV27 with TRBJ1-6; D is unclear. The CDR3 consists of 15 residues. V was shortened by 10 bases and J by 0 bases, with 13 bases between the two germline ends. From germline, CDR1 is MNHEY and CDR2 SMNVEV (reference sequence). CDR3 sequence (DNA): TGTGCCACAAAACTCGGGAGCTCCTATAATTCACCCCTCCACTTT. It yields the protein CATKLGSSYNSPLHF.

CDR3 DNA sequence: TGTGCCTGGAGTGGAGGGACAGGAAATGAAAAACTGTTTTTT. This sequence encodes CAWSGGTGNEKLFF. The genes are TRBV30 and TRBJ1-4, with TRBD1 matching over 8 bases. The length of the CDR3 is 14 residues. Germline V gives CDR1 GTSNPN, CDR2 SVGIG (reference sequence). The J segment lost 5 bases and the V segment lost 1 base, leaving 3 bases of the junction unmatched.

The J gene is TRBJ2-5, the V gene TRBV29-1; 12 bases map to TRBD1. The germline gives CDR1 SQVTM, CDR2 ANQGSEA. V lost 7 bases and J lost 4; bases outside the gene matches: 7. The CDR3 is 14 residues long. Here the CDR3 DNA reads TGCAGCGCAGCCGGGACAGGGGGCCGAGAGACCCAGTACTTC. Translating it yields CSAAGTGGRETQYF.